This is a list of T cell receptor beta chains from one sample in a study of beta chain features in type 1 diabetes. TCRdb keeps only in-frame clones here, not all; method: immunoSEQ multiplex PCR. The table includes approximately 360,000 clones, roughly 12% detected once. Sequencing used naive CD4+ T cells from blood. These receptor sequences come from a woman aged 18-29 years with type 1 diabetes. Both conserved end residues are part of each CDR3. The D gene is left open where the match is weak. The size entry is marked missing in some rows and otherwise reads once, few, many or a size class.

size	J	V	D	DNA	CDR3
NA	TRBJ2-5	TRBV6-6	TRBD2	TGTGCCAGCAGTTACTCCGGGGGGAAGACCCAGTACTTC	CASSYSGGKTQYF
NA	TRBJ2-2	TRBV4-1	NA	TGCGCCAGCAGCCGACAGACAGTAGCACCGGAGGAGCTGTTTTTT	CASSRQTVAPEELFF
few	TRBJ1-1	TRBV11-1	NA	TGTGCCAGCAGCTTGGCGAACACTGAAGCTTTCTTT	CASSLANTEAFF
NA	TRBJ1-4	TRBV2	NA	TGTGCCAGCAGTCTGCGTGGGCGGGCTAATGAAAAACTGTTTTTT	CASSLRGRANEKLFF
NA	TRBJ2-1	TRBV29-1	NA	TGCAGCGTATTCCGCCCTTTAGCTCGGGAGCAGTTCTTC	CSVFRPLAREQFF
NA	TRBJ2-2	TRBV19	TRBD2	TGTGCCAGTAGTTCGGCAGGGAGGGTCACCGGGGAGCTGTTTTTT	CASSSAGRVTGELFF
NA	TRBJ2-7	TRBV4-1	TRBD2	TGCGCCAGCAGCCCTTCCCCGCTGGCCCCAGCGGGGGACTTC	CASSPSPLAPAGDF
NA	TRBJ2-7	TRBV6-6	NA	TGTGCCAGCAGTTACGGGCTACAGGGTACCGACGAGCAGTACTTC	CASSYGLQGTDEQYF
NA	TRBJ1-1	TRBV20-1	NA	TGCAGGCGGGGAGATCGGACTGAAGCTTTCTTT	CRRGDRTEAFF
few	TRBJ1-3	TRBV6-6	NA	TGTGCCAGCCGCAGGGGCCAGGCTGGAAACACCATATATTTT	CASRRGQAGNTIYF
NA	TRBJ2-7	TRBV19	TRBD1	TGTGCCAGTAGTTCTCGACAGGGGATATCGAAGTACTTC	CASSSRQGISKYF
NA	TRBJ2-1	TRBV18	NA	TGTGCCAGCTCACCTCGGACAGCCTACAATGAGCAGTTCTTC	CASSPRTAYNEQFF
NA	TRBJ2-3	TRBV11-2	TRBD2	TGTGCCAGCCGCTCTGGCCAGGGACTAGCTTTGACAGATACGCAGTATTTT	CASRSGQGLALTDTQYF
few	TRBJ2-1	TRBV7-6	NA	TGTGCCAGCAGCTTAGGTCGGTTTAATGAGCAGTTCTTC	CASSLGRFNEQFF
NA	TRBJ2-2	TRBV13	NA	TGTGCCAGCAGCTCTAGCCCCGGGGAGCTGTTTTTT	CASSSSPGELFF
NA	TRBJ2-1	TRBV4-3	NA	TGCGCCAGCAGCCAGCTTGGAGCTGGGAGCTCCTACAATGAGCAGTTCTTC	CASSQLGAGSSYNEQFF
few	TRBJ2-7	TRBV28	TRBD1	TGTGCCAGCAGTTTTGTGGGACAGAAGCTAAACGAGCAGTACTTC	CASSFVGQKLNEQYF
few	TRBJ1-2	TRBV29-1	NA	TGCAGCGTTGAAGTCACAGGGAGCTATGGCTACACCTTC	CSVEVTGSYGYTF
NA	TRBJ1-1	TRBV7-9	TRBD1	TGTGCCAGCAGCTTAGGGGCAGGGGGCGCCGGAGAAGCTTTCTTT	CASSLGAGGAGEAFF
few	TRBJ2-3	TRBV5-6	NA	TGTGCCAGCAGTGCCTCTCCGGGGATCGGCGCAGATACGCAGTATTTT	CASSASPGIGADTQYF
few	TRBJ1-2	TRBV27	NA	TGTGCCAGCAGCCCAGGGCCCCCGTTCTATGGCTACACCTTC	CASSPGPPFYGYTF
few	TRBJ2-7	TRBV7-9	NA	TGTGCCAGCAGCTTATCCAGTTGGGAGCAGTACTTC	CASSLSSWEQYF
few	TRBJ1-4	TRBV11-2	NA	TGTGCCAGCAGTTGGACCGGGGGTGAAAAACTGTTTTTT	CASSWTGGEKLFF
NA	TRBJ2-2	TRBV14	TRBD2	TGTGCCAGCAGCCCGGGGGGGCGCCTGAACACCGGGGAGCTGTTTTTT	CASSPGGRLNTGELFF
NA	TRBJ1-1	TRBV29-1	NA	TGCAGCGGGACCGATTCAGGGGCGTCGAACACTGAAGCTTTCTTT	CSGTDSGASNTEAFF
NA	TRBJ2-5	TRBV9	TRBD2	TGTGCCAGCAGCGTAGCCCCGGAGAGCGGGGGGGCCCTAGAGACCCAGTACTTC	CASSVAPESGGALETQYF
few	TRBJ1-1	TRBV15	TRBD1	TGTGCCACCGGACAGGGGAGTGGGACTGAAGCTTTCTTT	CATGQGSGTEAFF
NA	TRBJ1-2	TRBV2	NA	TGTGCCAGCAGTGAAGTGGCCCAGAATCACTATGGCTACACCTTC	CASSEVAQNHYGYTF
NA	TRBJ1-2	TRBV10-3	NA	TGTGCCATCGGGGACACCTATGGCTACACCTTC	CAIGDTYGYTF
NA	TRBJ1-4	TRBV7-2	NA	TGTGCCAGCAGCTTATTCGTACGCAGGGAAAAACTGTTTTTT	CASSLFVRREKLFF
NA	TRBJ2-3	TRBV7-9	NA	TGTGCCAGCAGCTTAGGATCCGGTACTCGCGGGGCGCAGTATTTT	CASSLGSGTRGAQYF
NA	TRBJ2-1	TRBV11-2	NA	TGTGCCAGCAGCTTAGATCAGGGAAGGCAGTTCTTC	CASSLDQGRQFF
NA	TRBJ2-7	TRBV29-1	NA	NA	CSVGPGQGDEQYF
NA	TRBJ2-1	TRBV11-2	NA	TGTGCCAGCAGCTTAGCGGCTAGCCCGGGGGAGCAGTTCTTC	CASSLAASPGEQFF